Each of the 14 T cell receptor beta chains below was sequenced from the same sample in a study of response to subunit inactivated influenza vaccine. TCRdb recomputed calls from the RT-PCR reads with MiXCR, one row per CDR3 protein. Of some 200,000 distinct CDR3 sequences listed, roughly 12% are singletons. The data were also submitted as part of a second study, on T cells expressing NK-cell markers. That work adds: With UMIs, 5'RACE template switching was used to make TCR beta cDNA.

The sample in question was CD8+ T cells sorted from PBMCs, obtained 11 to 12 days after vaccination. The receptors here all came from a middle-aged man who received an inactivated influenza vaccine.

Only a few counts were recorded for this clonotype. The chain joins TRBV4-3 to TRBJ1-5, with 7 positions matching TRBD1. Germline V gene lookup returns CDR1 LGHNA and CDR2 YSLEER. J was trimmed by 7 bases and V by 0 bases; bases with no gene match: 3. This CDR3 spans 14 amino acids. The CDR3 DNA follows: TGCGCCAGCAGCCAAGACGACAGGGAACAGCCCCAGCATTTT. Its translation: CASSQDDREQPQHF.

CDR3 residues: CASSLLGALNSPLHF. CDR3 DNA: TGTGCCAGCAGTTTATTAGGGGCGTTGAATTCACCCCTCCACTTT. V usage is TRBV27 and J usage is TRBJ1-6; possibly TRBD1 for D (5 bases). In germline, CDR1 is MNHEY, CDR2 SMNVEV (reference sequence). Trimming left V 1 base short and J 7 bases short, with 11 bases between. CDR3 length equals 15 residues.

This clonotype was detected a few times. The chain carries TRBV20-1 and TRBJ2-7; D gene uncertain. V lost 6 bases, J lost 2 bases, and 17 bases lay in between. The CDR3 has 14 amino acids. Germline-derived CDR1 and CDR2 are DFQATT and SNEGSKA (reference sequence). The DNA for the CDR3 is TGCAGTGCCCCTTCAGACATTTGGCCCTACGAGCAGTACTTC. It encodes CSAPSDIWPYEQYF.

V gene TRBV7-2 combines with J gene TRBJ2-7, with D possibly being TRBD2 (5 bases). From germline, CDR1 is SGHTA and CDR2 FQGNSA. This CDR3 region has 14 residues. The ends were cut back, 1 base at V and 7 bases at J, with 14 bases in the middle. The CDR3 sequence is CASSLGGPTEEQYF. Written as DNA, the CDR3 is TGTGCCAGCAGCTTAGGAGGGCCGACTGAGGAGCAGTACTTC.

The rearrangement uses TRBV7-9 and TRBJ1-1; D is unresolved. Trimming shortened V by 0 bases and J by 1 base, and 15 bases separated the two germline ends. Germline V gene sequence: CDR1 SEHNR, CDR2 FQNEAQ (reference sequence). The CDR3 is made up of 17 amino acids. The chain's CDR3 is CASSLARGLRTNTEAFF. The CDR3 nucleotides are TGTGCCAGCAGCTTAGCGCGAGGATTAAGGACGAACACTGAAGCTTTCTTT. The whole variable domain, filled in from reference TRBV7-9 and TRBJ1-1, reads DTGVSQNPRHKITKRGQNVTFRCDPISEHNRLYWYRQTLGQGPEFLTYFQNEAQLEKSRLLSDRFSAERPKGSFSTLEIQRTEQGDSAMYLCASSLARGLRTNTEAFFGQGTRLTVV.

The chain couples TRBV7-9 to TRBJ2-1; 7 bases are a match to TRBD1. This CDR3 has 16 residues. The V segment lost 3 bases and the J segment 3 bases; nucleotides outside the gene matches: 8. From germline, CDR1 is SEHNR and CDR2 FQNEAQ (reference sequence). CDR3 amino acids: CASSFLRGQNYNEQFF. In DNA, the CDR3 is TGTGCCAGCAGCTTCCTAAGGGGGCAAAACTACAATGAGCAGTTCTTC.

This clonotype occurred a few times. The genes are TRBV6-7 and TRBJ2-2; 14 nucleotides match TRBD2. TRBV6-7 is sorted into the ORF group, with uncertain function. CDR3 size: 19 residues. J gave up 3 bases and V 7 bases, and 13 bases lay outside the gene matches. In nucleotides, the CDR3 is TGTGCCAGCATCAACCAGGGGACTAGCGGGGGCCCGCACACCGGGGAGCTGTTTTTT. Translation gives CASINQGTSGGPHTGELFF.

The chain carries TRBV5-1 and TRBJ2-2; unclear D gene. Trimming removed 2 bases at V and 3 bases at J, with 2 bases between. The CDR3 covers 12 residues. Germline values: CDR1 SGHRS, CDR2 YFSETQ. The DNA of the CDR3 is TGCGCCAGCAGCTTCTACACCGGGGAGCTGTTTTTT. Its protein is CASSFYTGELFF.

This clonotype was detected many times. The rearrangement joins TRBV4-3 to TRBJ2-7; 9 nucleotides align to TRBD2. CDR3 size: 16 residues. The trim removed 0 bases at V and 4 bases at J, leaving 7 bases unmatched. Germline CDR1 and CDR2: LGHNA and YSLEER. The CDR3 DNA follows: TGCGCCAGCAGCCAAGATCGGCTAGCGGGATCGTACGAGCAGTACTTC. It is translated as CASSQDRLAGSYEQYF.

This sequence joins TRBV10-3 and TRBJ2-7, with D possibly TRBD2 on 6 matching bases. Trimming shortened V by 4 bases and J by 1 base, and 17 bases separated the two germline ends. CDR3 length: 16 residues. Germline V CDR1 and CDR2: ENHRY, SYGVKD. This CDR3 is CAISVKEDGSSYEQYF. CDR3 nucleotide sequence: TGTGCCATCAGTGTTAAGGAGGACGGGAGTTCCTACGAGCAGTACTTC.

This clonotype was counted between two and nine times. V usage is TRBV20-1 and J usage is TRBJ2-3; TRBD2 aligns across 9 bases. The CDR3 spans 16 residues. V was clipped by 2 bases and J by 4 bases; unmatched bases: 10. The V gene's germline CDR1 is DFQATT and CDR2 SNEGSKA (reference sequence). The CDR3 here is CSARSGGLAGSDTQYF. In DNA, the CDR3 is TGCAGTGCTAGATCCGGGGGCCTAGCGGGGTCAGATACGCAGTATTTT.

V and J are TRBV13 and TRBJ2-1, with D maybe TRBD2 (6 bases). V lost 0 bases and J 5 bases, leaving 11 bases between the germline ends. Germline assignment: CDR1 PRHDT and CDR2 FYEKMQ (reference sequence). The CDR3 loop spans 15 amino acids. The CDR3 loop is CASSLGRRLDNEQFF. The DNA of the CDR3 is TGTGCCAGCAGCTTAGGCCGCCGACTAGACAATGAGCAGTTCTTC.

The sample holds a few counts of this clonotype. The chain has TRBV29-1 and TRBJ2-3, with TRBD2 matching 14 bases. Germline V gene data show CDR1 as SQVTM and CDR2 as ANQGSEA. CDR3 length equals 17 residues. V shed 6 bases and J 7 bases; nucleotides not matched to a gene: 15. The CDR3 DNA reads as TGCAGCGTGACTGAGACTAGCGGGAGGGCCTTAGCAAATACGCAGTATTTT. This encodes CSVTETSGRALANTQYF.

The table lists this clonotype with a few counts. In DNA form, the CDR3 reads TGCAGTGCCCACGACAGAACTAGCGGGGTAAAGACCCAGTACTTC. Encoded protein: CSAHDRTSGVKTQYF. V is TRBV20-1 and J is TRBJ2-5; TRBD2 matches 10 bases. The CDR3 covers 15 residues. V was clipped by 6 bases and J by 6 bases; unmatched bases: 13. From germline, CDR1 is DFQATT and CDR2 SNEGSKA (reference sequence).